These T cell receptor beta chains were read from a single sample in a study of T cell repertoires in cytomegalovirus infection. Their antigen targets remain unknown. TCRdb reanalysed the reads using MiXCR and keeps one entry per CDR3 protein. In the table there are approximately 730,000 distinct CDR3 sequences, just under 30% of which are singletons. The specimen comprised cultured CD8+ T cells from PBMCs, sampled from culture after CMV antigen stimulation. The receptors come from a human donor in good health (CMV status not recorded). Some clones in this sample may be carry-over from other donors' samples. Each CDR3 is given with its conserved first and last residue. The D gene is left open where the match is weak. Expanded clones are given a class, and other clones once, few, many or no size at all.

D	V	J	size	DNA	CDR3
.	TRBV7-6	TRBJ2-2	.	TGTGCCAGCAGCTTAATTCTAGACACCACCGGGGAGCTGTTTTTT	CASSLILDTTGELFF
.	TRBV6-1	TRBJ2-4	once	TGTGCCAGCAGTGAATGGCAGGGGAACATTCAGTACTTC	CASSEWQGNIQYF
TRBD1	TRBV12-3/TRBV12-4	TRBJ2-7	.	TGTGCCAGCAGCGGGGACAGGGCATCCTACGAGCAGTACTTC	CASSGDRASYEQYF
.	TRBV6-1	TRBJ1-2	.	TGTGCCAGCAGTGAACTAAAGGCTAACTATGGCTACACCTTC	CASSELKANYGYTF
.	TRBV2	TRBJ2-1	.	TGTGCCAGCAGCGGGCCGGGACATGAGCAGTTCTTC	CASSGPGHEQFF
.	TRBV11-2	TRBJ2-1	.	TGTGCCAGCAGCTTAGATTGGCAGATTTTCTACAATGAGCAGTTCTTC	CASSLDWQIFYNEQFF
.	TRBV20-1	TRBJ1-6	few	TGCAGTGCTAGAGATCCGGATTTTGGCCTAGACTTTTCACCCCTCCACTTT	CSARDPDFGLDFSPLHF
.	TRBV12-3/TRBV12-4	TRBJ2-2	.	TGTGCCAGCAGACCCTATGCGGGGGCGGGCACCGGGGAGCTGTTTTTT	CASRPYAGAGTGELFF
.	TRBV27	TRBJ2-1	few	TGTGCCAGCTCAATCGGTGGGCGAGGATACAATGAGCAGTTCTTC	CASSIGGRGYNEQFF
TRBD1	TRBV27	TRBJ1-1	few	TGTGCCAGCAGTCCCACAGGGGTCGGAGCTTTCTTT	CASSPTGVGAFF
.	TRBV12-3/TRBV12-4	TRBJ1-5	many	TGTGCCAGCACGACCGGGCAGCTTAGCAATCAGCCCCAGCATTTT	CASTTGQLSNQPQHF
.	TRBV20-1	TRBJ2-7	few	TGCAGTGCGGGGGCAGGGTTTACCTACGAGCAGTACTTC	CSAGAGFTYEQYF
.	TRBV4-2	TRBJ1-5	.	TGTGCCAGCAGCCAAGGGGTTAAGGATTATAGCAATCAGCCCCAGCATTTT	CASSQGVKDYSNQPQHF
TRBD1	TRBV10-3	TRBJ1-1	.	TGTGCCATCAGCCTAACAGGGGGCGATACGGGCACTGAAGCTTTCTTT	CAISLTGGDTGTEAFF
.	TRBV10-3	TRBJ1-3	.	TGTGCCATCAGGGAGGAACTATCTGGAAACACCATATATTTT	CAIREELSGNTIYF
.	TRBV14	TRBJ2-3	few	TGTGCCAGCAGCCAAGTTCTCGCCTCCACAGATACGCAGTATTTT	CASSQVLASTDTQYF
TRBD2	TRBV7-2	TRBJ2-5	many	TGTGCCAGCAGCTTGTTAGCGGGGGGGCCCCAAGAGACCCAGTACTTC	CASSLLAGGPQETQYF
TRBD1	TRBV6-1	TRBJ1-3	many	TGTGCCAGCAGTGAAGGTCCAGGACAGGGGATTGGAAACACCATATATTTT	CASSEGPGQGIGNTIYF
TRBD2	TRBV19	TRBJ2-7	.	TGTGCCAGTAGTTCTCCGGGGAGGGGTCACTACGAGCAGTACTTC	CASSSPGRGHYEQYF
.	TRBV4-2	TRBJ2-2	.	TGTGCCACCGTCAACACCGGGGAGCTGTTTTTT	CATVNTGELFF
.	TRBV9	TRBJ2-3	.	TGTGCCAGCAGCGACGTGGCTCGGGGGCACACAGATACGCAGTATTTT	CASSDVARGHTDTQYF
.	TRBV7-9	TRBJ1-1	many	TGTGCCGTGGGGACTGAAGCTTTCTTT	CAVGTEAFF
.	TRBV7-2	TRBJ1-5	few	TGTGCCAGCAGCTTTGGGGTTGGACAGCCGAATCAGCCCCAGCATTTT	CASSFGVGQPNQPQHF
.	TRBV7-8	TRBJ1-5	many	TGTGCCAGCAGACCCTGGGCCTCGGATCAGCCCCAGCATTTT	CASRPWASDQPQHF
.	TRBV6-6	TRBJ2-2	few	TGTGCCAGCAGTTACCGGGGGTCGACTTCCGGGGAGCTGTTTTTT	CASSYRGSTSGELFF
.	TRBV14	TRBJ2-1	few	TGTGCCAGCAGCCAAGAAACTTTAGAGCAGTTCTTC	CASSQETLEQFF
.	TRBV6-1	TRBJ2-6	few	TGTGCCAGCAGTTACGGGCAGGGGAACGTCCTGACTTTC	CASSYGQGNVLTF
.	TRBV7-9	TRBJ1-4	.	TGTGCCAGCAGCTTAGACGATTCCAGGGTCCGGGAAAAACTGTTTTTT	CASSLDDSRVREKLFF
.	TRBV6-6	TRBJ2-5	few	TGTGCCAGCAGACCACTTGCAGGAGTGTACCAAGAGACCCAGTACTTC	CASRPLAGVYQETQYF
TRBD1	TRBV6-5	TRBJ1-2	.	TGTGCCAGCAGTTACTCCCAGGGGGCGCTTTCCAGCTATGGCTACACCTTC	CASSYSQGALSSYGYTF
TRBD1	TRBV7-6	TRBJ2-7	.	TGTGCCAGCAGCTTAGTCCGGACAGGGAGCTTCTACGAGCAGTACTTC	CASSLVRTGSFYEQYF
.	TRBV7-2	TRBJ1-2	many	TGTGCCAGCAGCTTAGACAGCTATGGCTACACCTTC	CASSLDSYGYTF
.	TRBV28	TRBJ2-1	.	TGTGCCAGCAGTTTACGCTGGCAGGGACTTTCGAATGAGCAGTTCTTC	CASSLRWQGLSNEQFF
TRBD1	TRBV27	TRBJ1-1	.	TGTGCCAGCGAAAGTACAGGGGGCACGGGCACTGAAGCTTTCTTT	CASESTGGTGTEAFF
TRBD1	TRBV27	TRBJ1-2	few	TGTGCCAGCGGACTGACAGGGGGCGACTATGGCTACACCTTC	CASGLTGGDYGYTF
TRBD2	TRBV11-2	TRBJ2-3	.	TGTGCCAGCAGCTTAGATCAGCTAGCGGGGGCTACAGATACGCAGTATTTT	CASSLDQLAGATDTQYF
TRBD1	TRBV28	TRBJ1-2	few	TGTGCCAGCAGTTTCCTCACCAGGGGGCGCGGCTATGGCTACACCTTC	CASSFLTRGRGYGYTF
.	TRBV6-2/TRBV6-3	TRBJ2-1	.	TGTGCCAGCAGTTATAATCGGGGGGCAGCCCGCTCTCGGGGTGAGCAGTTCTTC	CASSYNRGAARSRGEQFF
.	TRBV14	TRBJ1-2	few	TGTGCCAGCAGCCAAAGGTTTCTGGGGAATCCCTATGGCTACACCTTC	CASSQRFLGNPYGYTF
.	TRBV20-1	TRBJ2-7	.	TGCAGTGTACCCCAGGACAGCACGATTTACGAGCAGTACTTC	CSVPQDSTIYEQYF
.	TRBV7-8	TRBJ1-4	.	TGTGCCAGCAGGTCCACGAACAGTCTTAATGAAAAACTGTTTTTT	CASRSTNSLNEKLFF
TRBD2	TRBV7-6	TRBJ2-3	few	TGTGCCAGCAGTTTATACGGGAGTAGCGGGGCCGGGGGCACAGATACGCAGTATTTT	CASSLYGSSGAGGTDTQYF
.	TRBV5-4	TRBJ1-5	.	TGTGCCAGCAGCTTATGGGGCCGTAGCAATCAGCCCCAGCATTTT	CASSLWGRSNQPQHF
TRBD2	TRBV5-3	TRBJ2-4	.	TGTGCCAGCAGCGGGGGTCCAAACATTCAGTACTTC	CASSGGPNIQYF
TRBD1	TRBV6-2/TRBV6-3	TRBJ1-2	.	TGTGCCAGCAGGAAAGCGGGACAGGGCGCTATGGATGGCTACACCTTC	CASRKAGQGAMDGYTF